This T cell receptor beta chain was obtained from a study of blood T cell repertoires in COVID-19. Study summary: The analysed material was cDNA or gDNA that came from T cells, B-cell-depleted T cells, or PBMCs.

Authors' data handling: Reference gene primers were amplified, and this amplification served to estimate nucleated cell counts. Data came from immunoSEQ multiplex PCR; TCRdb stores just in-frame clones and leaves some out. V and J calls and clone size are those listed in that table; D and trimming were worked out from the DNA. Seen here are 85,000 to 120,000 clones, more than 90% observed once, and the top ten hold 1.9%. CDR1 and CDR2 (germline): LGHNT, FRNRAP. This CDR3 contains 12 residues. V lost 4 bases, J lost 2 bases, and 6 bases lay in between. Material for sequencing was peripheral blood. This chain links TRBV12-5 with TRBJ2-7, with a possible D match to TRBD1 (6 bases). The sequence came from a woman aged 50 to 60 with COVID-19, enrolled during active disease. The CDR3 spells CASGSGAYEQYF. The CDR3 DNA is TGTGCTAGTGGTTCAGGGGCCTACGAGCAGTACTTC. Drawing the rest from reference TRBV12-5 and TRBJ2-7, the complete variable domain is DARVTQTPRHKVTEMGQEVTMRCQPILGHNTVFWYRQTMMQGLELLAYFRNRAPLDDSGMPKDRFSAEMPDATLATLKIQPSEPRDSAVYFCASGSGAYEQYFGPGTRLTVT.